This T cell receptor beta chain was identified in a study of blood T cells in healthy people across ages. Sample-barcoded 5' priming and a J-beta primer mix drove a second PCR of about 6 to 12 cycles. Each cDNA was tagged by a template-switch adaptor containing 12 random nucleotides. MiXCR was run by TCRdb on the 5' RACE reads, yielding one entry per CDR3 protein. The sample consists of about 680,000 distinct CDR3 sequences, 49% of them appearing once. Whole-study findings and limits: Age advanced and TCR beta diversity per million T cells fell, roughly linearly.

Details on this clonotype: What it binds is unknown.

Germline CDR1 reads SGHDN; CDR2 reads FVKESK. Trimming took 4 bases from V and 10 from J; bases not matched to a gene: 9. CDR3 size: 15 residues. The specimen was blood. The clonotype originates from a woman aged 60-70 years in good health. The chain is built from TRBV14 and TRBJ2-1; 11 bases align to TRBD2. DNA of the CDR3: TGTGCCAGCAGCCCTTTCGGGCTAGCGGGAGGAGAGCAGTTCTTC. It yields the protein CASSPFGLAGGEQFF.